The entry below gives a single T cell receptor beta chain sequence along with its context. Its specificity is unknown. The CDR3 covers 11 residues. Trimming stripped 5 bases from V and 3 bases from J, with 8 bases between. CDR1 and CDR2 from the germline V gene are DFQATT and SNEGSKA (reference sequence). Sequencing used immunoSEQ multiplex PCR; TCRdb keeps in-frame clones, though not all of them. The sample carries about 4,900 clones, approximately 70% recorded once. Tumor samples were taken before definitive surgery or chemotherapy. The data belong to a study of high-grade serous ovarian cancer treatment subgroups. Study context: Samples averaged approximately 13,000 reads and 6,900 or so unique TCR beta rearrangements.

Whole-study results and caveats: Repertoire similarity ranged roughly 0.095 to 0.8 between tumors of one patient. Spatial context was lost because tumors were sequenced in bulk. TCR relatedness rose with neoantigen level and trended with mutation load.

The rearrangement uses TRBV20-1 and TRBJ2-7; no firm D call. The sequenced material came from tumor tissue. This sequence originates from a human donor with high-grade serous ovarian cancer. The CDR3 sequence is CSAYTHYEQYF. DNA of the CDR3: TGCAGTGCTTACACCCACTACGAGCAGTACTTC.